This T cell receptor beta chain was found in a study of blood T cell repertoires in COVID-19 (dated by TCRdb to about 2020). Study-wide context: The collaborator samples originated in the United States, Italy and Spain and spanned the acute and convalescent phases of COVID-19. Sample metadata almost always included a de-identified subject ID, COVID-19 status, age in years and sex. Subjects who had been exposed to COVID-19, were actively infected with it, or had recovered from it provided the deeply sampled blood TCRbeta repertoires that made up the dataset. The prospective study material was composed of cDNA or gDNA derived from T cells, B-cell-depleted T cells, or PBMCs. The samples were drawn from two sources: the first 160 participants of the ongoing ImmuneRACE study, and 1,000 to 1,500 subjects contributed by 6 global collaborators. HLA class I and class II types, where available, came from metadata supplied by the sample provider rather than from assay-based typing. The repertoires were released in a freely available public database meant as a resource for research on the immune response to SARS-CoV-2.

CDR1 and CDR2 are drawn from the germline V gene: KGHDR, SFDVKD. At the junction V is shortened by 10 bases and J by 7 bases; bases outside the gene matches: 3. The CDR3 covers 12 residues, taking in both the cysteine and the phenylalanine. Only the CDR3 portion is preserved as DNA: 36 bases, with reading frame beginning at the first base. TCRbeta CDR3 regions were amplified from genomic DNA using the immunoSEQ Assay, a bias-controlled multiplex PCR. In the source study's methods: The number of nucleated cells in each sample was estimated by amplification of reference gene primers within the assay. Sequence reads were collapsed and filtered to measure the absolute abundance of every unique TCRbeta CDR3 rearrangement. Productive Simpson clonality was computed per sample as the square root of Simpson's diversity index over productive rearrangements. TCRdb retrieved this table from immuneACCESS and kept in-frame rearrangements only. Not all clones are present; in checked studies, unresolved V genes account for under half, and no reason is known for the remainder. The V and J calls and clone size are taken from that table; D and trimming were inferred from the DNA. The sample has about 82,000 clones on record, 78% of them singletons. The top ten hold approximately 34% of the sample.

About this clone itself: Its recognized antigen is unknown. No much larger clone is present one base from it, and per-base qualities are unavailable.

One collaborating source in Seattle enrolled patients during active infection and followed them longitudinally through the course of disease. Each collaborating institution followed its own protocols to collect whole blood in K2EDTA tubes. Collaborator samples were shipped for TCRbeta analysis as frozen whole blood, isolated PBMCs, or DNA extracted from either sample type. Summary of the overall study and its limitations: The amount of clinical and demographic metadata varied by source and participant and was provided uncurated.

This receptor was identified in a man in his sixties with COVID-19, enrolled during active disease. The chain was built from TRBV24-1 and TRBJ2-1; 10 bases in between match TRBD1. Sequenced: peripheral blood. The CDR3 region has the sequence CATGTGENEQFF. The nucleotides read TGTGCCACAGGGACAGGGGAGAATGAGCAGTTCTTC.